What follows is one TCR beta chain and its context. Antigen specificity is unknown. This record comes from a study of OX40 agonist ivuxolimab in advanced cancers. TCRdb's table, derived via immunoSEQ multiplex PCR, lists solely in-frame clones and lacks some. The sample records approximately 58,000 clones, around 84% being singletons. Germline values: CDR1 MDHEN, CDR2 SYDVKM. The V end was cut by 1 base, the J end by 8 bases, with 18 bases between. The CDR3 spans 16 residues. Broader study findings: Expanded clones were, on average, more numerous among CD8+ T cells than CD4+. The 0.1-3.0 mg/kg partial responders had among the lowest clonal expansion.

The starting material was CD4+ or CD8+ T cells sorted from blood, obtained in a trial of the OX40 agonist ivuxolimab. The chain joins TRBV28 to TRBJ2-1; TRBD1 or TRBD2 may be the D gene (6 bases each). This receptor was identified in an adult with an advanced solid tumor such as melanoma, head and neck, liver or kidney cancer. The DNA for the CDR3 is TGTGCCAGCAGTTTATATGTCGGGGGCGCCAGGGATGAGCAGTTCTTC. It yields the protein CASSLYVGGARDEQFF.